This is a list of T cell receptor beta chains from one sample in a study of blood T cell repertoires in COVID-19. Libraries were prepared by immunoSEQ multiplex PCR; TCRdb keeps only in-frame clonotypes and omits some of them. The top ten clones hold roughly 8.1% of a sample with 70,000 to 95,000 clones, around nine tenths of them seen once. Sequenced sample: peripheral blood. These receptors were collected from a woman in her 70s with acute or convalescent COVID-19. Both conserved end residues are part of each CDR3. D genes are given only for firm matches. The size of a clone is reported for some rows only, either as once, few or many, or as a class for expanded clones.

>TRBJ1-2|NA|NA|TRBV24-1
TGTGCCACCAGTTCTGGGAGCAACTATGGCTACACCTTC
CATSSGSNYGYTF
>TRBJ1-2|once|TRBD1|TRBV5-4
TGTGCCAGCAGCTTGTCTCAGGGGGCGGGTGGCTACACCTTC
CASSLSQGAGGYTF
>TRBJ2-2|NA|NA|TRBV12-3/TRBV12-4
TGTGCCAGCAGGTCAGTCCCCGGGGAGCTGTTTTTT
CASRSVPGELFF
>TRBJ1-6|NA|NA|TRBV27
TGTGCCAGCAGTTTCGGGGGGCGCAATTCACCCCTCCACTTT
CASSFGGRNSPLHF
>TRBJ1-2|NA|TRBD1|TRBV27
TGTGCCAGCAGCTTGAGGTCGGGACAGACCTATGGCTACACCTTC
CASSLRSGQTYGYTF
>TRBJ2-7|NA|NA|TRBV4-1
TGCGCCAGCAGCCAAGGAGGCACAGGATACTACGAGCAGTACTTC
CASSQGGTGYYEQYF
>TRBJ1-6|NA|TRBD1|TRBV5-6
TGTGCCAGCAGCTCGGCCGGGACAGGGGGTATCCCCCTCCACTTT
CASSSAGTGGIPLHF
>TRBJ2-3|once|TRBD2|TRBV20-1
TGCAGTGCTAGTGTTAGGCGCGCGGCTAGCGGAGAAGGAGTCACAGATACGCAGTATTTT
CSASVRRAASGEGVTDTQYF
>TRBJ2-5|NA|NA|TRBV11-3
TGTGCCAGCAGCCCAGGGCTAGCGATAGAAGAGACCCAGTACTTC
CASSPGLAIEETQYF
>TRBJ1-5|NA|TRBD1|TRBV19
TGTGCCAGTAGTATACAAAACAGGGGTAATCGACGCAATCAGCCCCAGCATTTT
CASSIQNRGNRRNQPQHF
>TRBJ2-1|once|TRBD2|TRBV4-2
TGTGCCAGCAGCCAAGATTCCCTTCTAGCGGGAGTCAATGAGCAGTTCTTC
CASSQDSLLAGVNEQFF
>TRBJ1-1|NA|NA|TRBV28
TGTGCCAGCAGTTTAAGCGGTTGGGGCACTGAAGCTTTCTTT
CASSLSGWGTEAFF